A selection of T cell receptor beta chains follows, all from one sample in a study of Graves' ophthalmopathy and Graves' hyperthyroidism. Using its own MiXCR run on the multiplex PCR reads, TCRdb lists one record per CDR3 protein. This sample has some 250,000 distinct CDR3 sequences, with around 45% found just once. The material sequenced was peripheral blood. Receptor source: an adult man with Graves' ophthalmopathy. The CDR3 runs from the conserved cysteine through the conserved F or W. The D gene is left open where the match is weak. Rows give clone size only sometimes, using once, few, many, or a class for an expanded clone.

j_gene,v_gene,abundance,d_gene,CDR3nt,CDR3aa
TRBJ1-5,TRBV19,-,TRBD1,TGTGCCACCCTGGGACAGTTCAATCAGCCCCAGCATTTT,CATLGQFNQPQHF
TRBJ2-7,TRBV2,-,TRBD1,TGTGCCGGAAGGGACAGGGGGAAGTACGAGCAGTACTTC,CAGRDRGKYEQYF
TRBJ1-6,TRBV4-1,-,TRBD1,TGCGCCAGCAGCCAAGATGGGGACAGGGGATGGCTGAATTCACCCCTCCACTTT,CASSQDGDRGWLNSPLHF
TRBJ2-7,TRBV3-1,-,-,TGTGCCAGCAGCCGCGGACAGAGCTCCTACGAGCAGTACTTC,CASSRGQSSYEQYF
TRBJ2-7,TRBV12-3/TRBV12-4,many,TRBD1,TGTGCCAGCACCTCCTGGACAGGAGAGAACCGGGAGCAGTACTTC,CASTSWTGENREQYF
TRBJ2-3,TRBV12-3/TRBV12-4,once,TRBD1,TGTGCCAGCAGTTTAGGGGACAGCCCTCGTGCAGATACGCAGTATTTT,CASSLGDSPRADTQYF
TRBJ2-5,TRBV10-3,few,-,TGTGCCATCAGTACTGAGGGCAGGGGCGGAGAGACCCAGTACTTC,CAISTEGRGGETQYF
TRBJ2-2,TRBV7-8,-,TRBD2,TGTGCCAGCACTTGGGGGACTAGCAACACCGGGGAGCTGTTTTTT,CASTWGTSNTGELFF
TRBJ2-7,TRBV29-1,few,-,TGCAGCGTTCCAAGGGGGCAGGGGGACTTCTACGAGCAGTACTTC,CSVPRGQGDFYEQYF
TRBJ2-7,TRBV25-1,once,TRBD2,TGTGCCAGCAGGAGAGCGGGAGTCTCCTACGAGCAGTACTTC,CASRRAGVSYEQYF
TRBJ1-4,TRBV12-3/TRBV12-4,-,-,TGTGCCAGCAGTTTACGGTGGGAAAAACTGTTTTTT,CASSLRWEKLFF